Each of the 20 T cell receptor beta chains below was sequenced from the same sample in a study of type 1 and type 2 diabetes patients. Amplification started from genomic DNA. A primer set of 30 forward and 13 reverse primers amplified the CDR3. TCRdb re-called the multiplex PCR reads with MiXCR, one entry per CDR3 protein. The sample gives under 300,000 distinct CDR3 sequences, approximately 50% of which show up once; roughly 13% is in the top ten. The sequencing input was peripheral blood mononuclear cells (PBMCs). The receptors derive from a man aged 18 to 30 with type 2 diabetes.

The V gene is TRBV4-3, the J gene TRBJ2-7; tentatively, D is TRBD1 (6 bases). This CDR3 is 17 amino acids long. Germline CDR1 reads LGHNA; CDR2 reads YSLEER. Trimming shortened V by 4 bases and J by 2 bases, and 21 bases separated the two germline ends. The CDR3 DNA reads as TGCGCCAGCAGCCTCGGGGCTGGACAGCTTGTACCCTACGAGCAGTACTTC. The encoded protein is CASSLGAGQLVPYEQYF.

This clonotype showed up just once. The genes are TRBV27 and TRBJ2-5; 10 nucleotides line up with TRBD1. TRBJ2-7 explains the end of the DNA better; the J call may be wrong. Germline V gives CDR1 MNHEY, CDR2 SMNVEV (reference sequence). There are 15 residues in the CDR3. The DNA for the CDR3 is TGTGCCAGCAGTTTCCGGGACAGGGGAAAATACGAGCAGTACTTC. It translates to CASSFRDRGKYEQYF.

J is TRBJ2-1 and V is TRBV27; TRBD2 aligns across 9 bases. The CDR3 extends over 15 amino acids. The V segment lost 4 bases and the J segment 4 bases; nucleotides outside the gene matches: 5. The germline gives CDR1 MNHEY, CDR2 SMNVEV (reference sequence). The CDR3 reads CASSSRGLAYNEQFF. The DNA for the CDR3 is TGTGCCAGCAGTTCCCGGGGACTAGCTTACAATGAGCAGTTCTTC.

This chain joins TRBV19 and TRBJ1-1; the D is unclear. There are 15 residues in the CDR3. Trimming stripped 0 bases from V and 5 bases from J, with 13 bases between. The germline V gene has CDR1 LNHDA and CDR2 SQIVND (reference sequence). The CDR3 is CASSIEGIGSTEAFF. CDR3 coding DNA: TGTGCCAGTAGTATAGAGGGGATCGGCAGTACTGAAGCTTTCTTT.

This clonotype has just a few counts. This chain connects TRBV19 to TRBJ2-7, with D perhaps TRBD2 (5 bases). Per germline, CDR1 LNHDA and CDR2 SQIVND (reference sequence). V was clipped by 5 bases and J by 5 bases, with 13 bases between them. The CDR3 is made up of 13 amino acids. The CDR3 here is CASSLGVQDEQYF. The CDR3 DNA reads TGTGCCAGTAGTCTCGGGGTTCAGGACGAGCAGTACTTC.

This clonotype was counted between two and nine times. The V and J genes are TRBV6-5 and TRBJ2-7; D is undetermined. V was cut by 7 bases and J by 9 bases, with 16 bases left in between. The CDR3 loop spans 12 amino acids. Germline loops: CDR1 MNHEY, CDR2 SVGAGI. CDR3 sequence: CASNQPGNGQYF. The DNA for the CDR3 is TGTGCCAGCAACCAACCTGGGAATGGGCAGTACTTC.

This clonotype was observed a handful of times. The rearrangement uses TRBV24-1 and TRBJ1-2, with TRBD1 matching 8 bases. The CDR3 is 17 amino acids. With V trimmed by 7 bases and J by 6 bases, 18 bases remained unmatched. Germline V lookup: CDR1 KGHDR, CDR2 SFDVKD. CDR3 residues: CATSLGDDTDRGHGYTF. CDR3 nucleotides: TGTGCCACCAGCTTGGGAGACGATACCGACAGGGGTCATGGCTACACCTTC.

This clonotype appeared a few times. The chain links TRBV4-1 to TRBJ2-7; no reliable D call. Germline-derived CDR1 and CDR2 are MGHRA and YSYEKL. The V and J ends lost 4 bases and 5 bases respectively, with 15 bases between them. The CDR3 loop spans 14 amino acids. CDR3 region: CASSRPRTVDEQYF. CDR3 coding DNA: TGCGCCAGCAGCCGCCCCCGGACGGTGGACGAGCAGTACTTC.

As for this clonotype: One junction end does not reproduce the germline sequence, and a read error may be involved. The chain recombines TRBV13 with TRBJ1-1, with D tentatively TRBD1 (6 bases). CDR3 size: 14 residues. CDR1 PRHDT and CDR2 FYEKMQ come from the germline V gene (reference sequence). The CDR3 reads CASSLQGWSTEAFF. The DNA of the CDR3 is TGTGCCAGCAGTTTACAGGGCTGGTCCACTGAGGCTTTCTTT.

This clonotype showed up many times. The chain couples TRBV2 to TRBJ1-6, with a tentative D call TRBD1 (5 bases). Germline CDR1 is SNHLY and CDR2 is FYNNEI. The CDR3 sequence is 13 residues long. The V and J ends lost 8 bases and 5 bases respectively, with 10 bases between them. The CDR3 sequence is CASGGTDNSPLHF. The CDR3 DNA sequence: TGTGCCAGCGGAGGGACCGATAATTCACCCCTCCACTTT.

This chain joins TRBV7-9 and TRBJ1-2, with D maybe TRBD1 (5 bases). Germline CDR1 is SEHNR and CDR2 is FQNEAQ (reference sequence). The CDR3 spans 15 residues. The V and J ends lost 5 bases and 4 bases respectively, with 17 bases between them. The CDR3 is CASSQDLRGVYGYTF. CDR3 coding DNA: TGTGCCAGCAGCCAAGACCTTCGGGGGGTCTATGGCTACACCTTC.

The chain combines TRBV13 with TRBJ2-2; D assignment may be TRBD1 or TRBD2 (5 bases each). Trimming pared 5 bases from V and 7 bases from J, leaving 11 bases between. The CDR3 consists of 13 residues. Germline CDR1 is PRHDT and CDR2 is FYEKMQ (reference sequence). CDR3: CASSAGTHGELFF. DNA for the CDR3: TGTGCCAGCAGCGCAGGGACCCACGGGGAGCTGTTTTTT.

This clonotype has more than one count but fewer than ten. V gene TRBV15 combines with J gene TRBJ1-5; D unresolved. The germline V gene has CDR1 LNHNV and CDR2 YYDKDF (reference sequence). The CDR3 is 12 amino acids. Trimming stripped 1 base from V and 7 bases from J, with 5 bases between. CDR3 sequence (DNA): TGTGCCACCAGCAGAGGTTCGCAGCCCCAGCATTTT. It encodes CATSRGSQPQHF.

This clonotype was seen more than once but under ten times. This clone may be a read error of a much larger clone one base away. V usage is TRBV25-1 and J usage is TRBJ1-1; D gene uncertain. The germline gives CDR1 MGHDK, CDR2 SYGVNS. The CDR3 covers 13 residues. V lost 5 bases and J lost 4, with 11 bases in between. The CDR3 DNA is TGTGCCAGCAGTCCACGGGGAGGCACTGAAGCTTTCTTT. Translating it yields CASSPRGGTEAFF.

The chain links TRBV7-9 to TRBJ1-2, with D maybe TRBD1 (5 bases). From germline, CDR1 is SEHNR and CDR2 FQNEAQ (reference sequence). The germline V and J ends were trimmed by 3 bases and 6 bases, with 11 bases remaining between them. This CDR3 is built from 13 residues. CDR3 DNA sequence: TGTGCCAGCAGCTTGCCGGGGCTCCATGGCTACACCTTC. Encoded protein: CASSLPGLHGYTF. The full variable domain, its missing parts supplied by reference TRBV7-9 and TRBJ1-2, is DTGVSQNPRHKITKRGQNVTFRCDPISEHNRLYWYRQTLGQGPEFLTYFQNEAQLEKSRLLSDRFSAERPKGSFSTLEIQRTEQGDSAMYLCASSLPGLHGYTFGSGTRLTVV.

The rearrangement joins TRBV20-1 to TRBJ2-2; maybe TRBD1 (5 bases). The CDR3 runs 15 residues. Trimming pared 0 bases from V and 4 bases from J, leaving 12 bases between. Germline values: CDR1 DFQATT, CDR2 SNEGSKA (reference sequence). This CDR3 reads CSARDHSRATGELFF. The CDR3, as DNA: TGCAGTGCTAGAGATCACAGCAGGGCCACCGGGGAGCTGTTTTTT.

A few counts support this clonotype. The chain joins TRBV12-3 or TRBV12-4 to TRBJ1-6; D is unresolved. The CDR3 is 15 amino acids. V shed 3 bases and J shed 11 bases, with 17 bases lying between them. The CDR3 DNA follows: TGTGCCAGCAGTTTTTCGACTGGTAGTTTAACACCCCTCCACTTT. Its translation is CASSFSTGSLTPLHF.

The chain joins TRBV12-3 or TRBV12-4 to TRBJ1-2; possible D gene TRBD1, 5 bases. This CDR3 comprises 15 residues. V was cut by 4 bases and J by 0 bases, with 12 bases left in between. CDR3 region: CASSSATASNYGYTF. As DNA, the CDR3 is TGTGCCAGCAGTTCGGCGACAGCCTCTAACTATGGCTACACCTTC.

The sample holds one count of this clonotype. The rearrangement joins TRBV6-6 to TRBJ2-7; the D is unclear. The germline V gene encodes CDR1 MNHNY and CDR2 SVGAGI (reference sequence). The CDR3 spans 13 residues. Trimming left V 4 bases short and J 7 bases short, with 14 bases between. CDR3 sequence: CASSLWQIHEQYF. The CDR3 bases are TGTGCCAGCAGTTTATGGCAGATACATGAGCAGTACTTC.

V usage is TRBV6-1 and J usage is TRBJ1-3; tentative D call: TRBD1 (5 bases). Germline V CDR1 and CDR2: MNHNS, SASEGT. Deletions cut 6 bases from V and 0 bases from J, with 12 bases between. The CDR3 is 15 amino acids. The CDR3 loop reads CASRSTGHSGNTIYF. The CDR3 DNA reads as TGTGCCAGCAGATCTACGGGGCACTCTGGAAACACCATATATTTT.